This T cell receptor (beta chain) was captured by sequencing in a study of blood T cell repertoires in COVID-19. Study as a whole: Two negative PCRs, clearance, or symptom resolution characterized the recovered Cohort 3 donors. The United States, Italy and Spain supplied acute and convalescent COVID-19 samples.

The J segment lost 5 bases and the V segment lost 7 bases, leaving 5 bases of the junction unmatched. The CDR3 totals 15 residues. The germline V gene has CDR1 SGHTA and CDR2 FQGNSA. Authors' processing steps: Quantification of nucleated cells was approximated via reference gene primer amplification. The data were produced by immunoSEQ multiplex PCR, yet TCRdb's version contains in-frame clones alone and is incomplete. The V and J calls and clone size are taken from that table; D and trimming were inferred from the DNA. The repertoire holds some 300,000 clones, with more than 75% as singletons. Participants came from 20 to 25 US areas, aged about 18 to 89 years.

Sequencing was done on a sample of PBMCs or T cells enriched from blood (not recorded which). J is TRBJ2-3 and V is TRBV7-2, with 14 bases fitting TRBD2. This TCR was recovered from a woman aged 55-75 years in a cohort exposed to, infected with or recovered from COVID-19 (not recorded which). CDR3 amino acids: CASTLTSGRVDTQYF. CDR3 DNA sequence: TGTGCCAGCACCCTGACTAGCGGGAGGGTAGATACGCAGTATTTT.